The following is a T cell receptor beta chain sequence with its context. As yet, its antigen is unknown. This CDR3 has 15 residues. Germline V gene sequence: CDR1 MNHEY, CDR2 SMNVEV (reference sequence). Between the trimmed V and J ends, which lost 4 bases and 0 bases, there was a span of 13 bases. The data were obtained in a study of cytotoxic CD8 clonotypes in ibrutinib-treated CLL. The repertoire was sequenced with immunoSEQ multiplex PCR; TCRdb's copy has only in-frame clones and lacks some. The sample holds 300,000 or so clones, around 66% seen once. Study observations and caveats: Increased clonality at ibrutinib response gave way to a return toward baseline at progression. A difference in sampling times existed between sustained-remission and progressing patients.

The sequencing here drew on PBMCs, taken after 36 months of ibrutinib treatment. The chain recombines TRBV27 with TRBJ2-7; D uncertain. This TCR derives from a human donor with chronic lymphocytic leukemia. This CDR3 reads CASSSLDLSSYEQYF. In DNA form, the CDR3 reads TGTGCCAGCAGTTCTCTTGACCTTTCCTCCTACGAGCAGTACTTC.